The rows below give T cell receptor beta chains drawn from one sample of a study of blood T cell repertoires in COVID-19. Clones were read by immunoSEQ multiplex PCR, and TCRdb kept only the in-frame ones, dropping some. The sample lists 150,000 to 200,000 clones; around 82% were seen once. Sequenced: PBMCs or T cells enriched from blood (not recorded which). The receptors derive from a woman aged 45 to 65 with acute COVID-19. Both conserved end residues are part of each CDR3. The D gene is left open where the match is weak. Clone size, where shown, is once, few, many, or a class for clones that have expanded.

J	size	V	D	DNA	CDR3
TRBJ1-2	few	TRBV30	-	TGTGCCTGGAATCGGGTGAGGCCGCTAAACTATGGCTACACCTTC	CAWNRVRPLNYGYTF
TRBJ1-3	-	TRBV9	TRBD1	TGTGCCAGCAGCGCCCCATTCCGGGGACAGGGGGCGAGTCTGCTGGCTGGAAACACCATATATTTT	CASSAPFRGQGASLLAGNTIYF
TRBJ2-1	-	TRBV25-1	-	TGTGCCAGCAGTGAAAGCGGGTTCTTCGATGAGCAGTTCTTC	CASSESGFFDEQFF
TRBJ1-5	-	TRBV28	-	TGTGCCAGCCGTGAATCCAGGGTTAGCCAGCCCCAGCATTTT	CASRESRVSQPQHF
TRBJ1-1	-	TRBV7-9	TRBD1	TGTGCCAGCAGCTCCCAGGGGGGGAACACTGAAGCTTTCTTT	CASSSQGGNTEAFF
TRBJ2-3	-	TRBV27	TRBD2	TGTGCCAGCAGTTTGCGCCCAGCGGGGGCCACAGATACGCAGTATTTT	CASSLRPAGATDTQYF
TRBJ1-6	few	TRBV29-1	-	TGCAGCGACCCGGGAGGTCAGACTCTTTCACCCCTCCACTTT	CSDPGGQTLSPLHF
TRBJ2-5	-	TRBV4-1	TRBD1	TGCGCCAGCAGCCAAGGGGACAGTCCCCAAGAGACCCAGTACTTC	CASSQGDSPQETQYF
TRBJ1-6	once	TRBV27	-	TGTGCCAGCAGCAGAGGGGGGGCCCTAAATTCACCCCTCCACTTT	CASSRGGALNSPLHF
TRBJ2-1	-	TRBV10-1	TRBD1	TGCGCCAGCAGTTCTGGGACAGGGCTTGTGAATGAGCAGTTCTTC	CASSSGTGLVNEQFF
TRBJ1-3	-	TRBV19	TRBD1	TGTGCCAGTAGGACAGGGGTCGGAAACACCATATATTTT	CASRTGVGNTIYF
TRBJ2-1	-	TRBV11-1	TRBD1	TGTGCCAGCAGGGGACAGGGGAGGAATGAGCAGTTCTTC	CASRGQGRNEQFF
TRBJ2-1	few	TRBV7-8	TRBD2	TGTGCCAGCAGCGTGGGACTACCTCACAATGAGCAGTTCTTC	CASSVGLPHNEQFF
TRBJ2-6	-	TRBV5-5	-	TGTGCCAGCAGCTTGCAGGGAAGCGGGGCCAACGTCCTGACTTTC	CASSLQGSGANVLTF
TRBJ2-5	-	TRBV4-2	TRBD1	TGTGCCAGCACCACGGGACAGGGGAGGCAAGAGACCCAGTACTTC	CASTTGQGRQETQYF
TRBJ2-1	-	TRBV5-5	-	TGTGCCAGCAGCCCCTGGCAGGGGGGTGAGCAGTTCTTC	CASSPWQGGEQFF
TRBJ1-2	-	TRBV4-1	-	TGCGCCAGCAGCCACTGGAACAGGGACGAAAGCTACACCTTC	CASSHWNRDESYTF
TRBJ1-1	-	TRBV29-1	-	TGCAGCGTCTATCTACGGGGCACTGAAGCTTTCTTT	CSVYLRGTEAFF
TRBJ1-4	few	TRBV19	-	TGTGCCAGTAGGCGGGACCCCGGGGGGACAACTAATGAAAAACTGTTTTTT	CASRRDPGGTTNEKLFF
TRBJ1-1	-	TRBV5-5	TRBD1	TGTGCCAGCAGCACCGGACAGGGGGGGGTGAACACTGAAGCTTTCTTT	CASSTGQGGVNTEAFF
TRBJ1-5	-	TRBV19	TRBD1	TGTGCCAGTAGCCCCCAGGGACAGGGCAACAATCAGCCCCAGCATTTT	CASSPQGQGNNQPQHF
TRBJ1-2	-	TRBV3-1/TRBV3-2	-	TGTGCCAGCAGCCAATCGGTCGAGTACACCTTC	CASSQSVEYTF
TRBJ2-2	once	TRBV19	TRBD2	TGTGCCAGTAGCCGGACTAGCGGGAACACCGGGGAGCTGTTTTTT	CASSRTSGNTGELFF
TRBJ1-5	few	TRBV16	-	TGTGCCAGCAGCCAATTGGGTAGGGGGAATACGAATCAGCCCCAGCATTTT	CASSQLGRGNTNQPQHF
TRBJ1-4	few	TRBV5-6	-	TGTGCCAGCAGCTTGGGGGGGCTGCGAGTTTTTTTT	CASSLGGLRVFF
TRBJ1-1	-	TRBV7-9	TRBD1	TGTGCCAGCAGCCCCCCCGGGACAGCCGAAGCTTTCTTT	CASSPPGTAEAFF
TRBJ1-2	-	TRBV5-8	TRBD1	TGTGCCAGCAGCTTCTTTGAGGGGGCGATCTATGGCTACACCTTC	CASSFFEGAIYGYTF
TRBJ1-1	once	TRBV7-9	TRBD1	TGTGCCAGCAGCCCCCCCTCCAGGGGGGATAAAGCTTTCTTT	CASSPPSRGDKAFF
TRBJ2-1	-	TRBV7-8	TRBD2	TGTGCCAGCACTCCTGCGGGGGGCTCCTACAATGAGCAGTTCTTC	CASTPAGGSYNEQFF
TRBJ1-2	once	TRBV27	-	TGTGCCAGCAGTTCACACCGGGTGTCCTATGGCTACACCTTC	CASSSHRVSYGYTF
TRBJ2-3	-	TRBV6-4	TRBD2	TGTGCCAGCAGTGACTCCAGTAGCGGGGGGGCCGTACATACGCAGTATTTT	CASSDSSSGGAVHTQYF
TRBJ1-6	-	TRBV27	-	TGTGCCAGCAGTCTCAAGGGGGAGTCTCCCAATTCACCCCTCCACTTT	CASSLKGESPNSPLHF
TRBJ1-2	-	TRBV5-1	-	TGCGCCAGCAGGGACAACCCGATTCCAGCTTATGGCTACACCTTC	CASRDNPIPAYGYTF
TRBJ1-5	-	TRBV7-2	-	TGTGCCAGCAGCTTAGCGGACAAACAGCCCCAGCATTTT	CASSLADKQPQHF
TRBJ1-2	-	TRBV28	TRBD1	TGTGCCAGCAGTCCGGACAGGGTGAACCGCTACACCTTC	CASSPDRVNRYTF
TRBJ1-1	-	TRBV2	TRBD1	TGTGCCAGATCTAGGACAGGGGGTACTGAAGCTTTCTTT	CARSRTGGTEAFF
TRBJ1-5	once	TRBV2	-	TGTGCCAGCTGGGCAGGCAATAGCAATCAGCCCCAGCATTTT	CASWAGNSNQPQHF
TRBJ2-5	-	TRBV6-4	-	TGTGCCAGCAGTCAGGATCCATGGGAGACCCAGTACTTC	CASSQDPWETQYF
TRBJ1-5	-	TRBV7-2	TRBD1	TGTGCCAGCAGCGGGACCGGGACAGGGGTTCAGCCCCAGCATTTT	CASSGTGTGVQPQHF
TRBJ2-5	-	TRBV19	TRBD1	TGTGCCAGTAGTATCCCCGGGACAGGGGAACAGACCCAGTACTTC	CASSIPGTGEQTQYF
TRBJ1-2	-	TRBV12-3/TRBV12-4	-	TGTGCCAGTCAGGGTAGTGAAAACTATGGCTACACCTTC	CASQGSENYGYTF
TRBJ1-4	-	TRBV11-2	TRBD1	TGTGCCAGCAGCGAACAGGGGTTACCTAATGAAAAACTGTTTTTT	CASSEQGLPNEKLFF
TRBJ1-4	-	TRBV28	-	TGTGCCAGCAGCATTAACAGTGGCCCACTTCTGGCTAATGAAAAACTGTTTTTT	CASSINSGPLLANEKLFF
TRBJ1-2	-	TRBV5-8	-	TGTGCCAGCAGCCCGAGGGGGTATGGCTACACCTTC	CASSPRGYGYTF
TRBJ2-1	-	TRBV19	TRBD2	TGTGCCAGTAGTATAGGCGGGGGCTCCTACAATGAGCAGTTCTTC	CASSIGGGSYNEQFF
TRBJ1-1	-	TRBV28	-	TGTGCCAGCACCTTACAGGACACTGAAGCTTTCTTT	CASTLQDTEAFF
TRBJ1-2	-	TRBV7-2	TRBD1	TGTGCCAGCAGCTTGTGGGGACAGGGGGTAGTCGACTATGGCTACACCTTC	CASSLWGQGVVDYGYTF
TRBJ1-4	-	TRBV19	-	TGTGCCAGTACCCGCCGGGGGGGAACAACTAATGAAAAACTGTTTTTT	CASTRRGGTTNEKLFF
TRBJ1-5	-	TRBV19	-	TGTGCCAGTGAGCCTCGGTATAGCAATCAGCCCCAGCATTTT	CASEPRYSNQPQHF